One sample yielded the 16 T cell receptor beta chains listed below, sequenced in a study of T cells in Graves' hyperthyroidism and ophthalmopathy. Amplified regions were TCR beta CDR3 sequences from RNA transcripts. HTBI primers drove first-round RT-PCR of the TCR CDR3. MiXCR was run by TCRdb on the multiplex PCR reads, yielding one entry per CDR3 protein. The top ten hold around 3.9% of the sample, which has hundreds of thousands of distinct CDR3 sequences, around 15% seen once. Sample: blood. The source is a woman between 25 and 40 years old with Graves' hyperthyroidism.

This clonotype was seen many times. The chain employs TRBV18 and TRBJ2-1; TRBD2 matches 7 bases. V lost 2 bases, J lost 7 bases, and 8 bases stayed unmatched. Per the germline V gene, CDR1 is KGHSH and CDR2 is LQKENI. The CDR3 extends over 15 amino acids. CDR3 sequence: CASSPKAGSLNEQFF. In nucleotides, the CDR3 is TGTGCCAGCTCACCAAAAGCGGGATCACTAAATGAGCAGTTCTTC.

This clonotype was seen repeatedly, ten times or more. V and J are TRBV9 and TRBJ2-7; weak D call: TRBD2 (5 bases). Trimming pared 0 bases from V and 3 bases from J, leaving 7 bases between. The germline CDR1 and CDR2 sequences are SGDLS and YYNGEE. The CDR3 has 13 residues. The CDR3 DNA reads as TGTGCCAGCAGCGTAGACAGCGGCTACGAGCAGTACTTC. This encodes CASSVDSGYEQYF.

The V gene is TRBV5-1, the J gene TRBJ1-1, with unresolved D. V was shortened by 3 bases and J by 11 bases, with 17 bases between the two germline ends. CDR1 and CDR2 (germline): SGHRS, YFSETQ. This CDR3 is built from 13 residues. The CDR3 region is CASSSSKGEYAFF. The CDR3, as DNA: TGCGCCAGCAGCTCCAGTAAGGGTGAATATGCTTTCTTT.

At least ten counts were recorded for this clonotype. V usage is TRBV6-2 or TRBV6-3 and J usage is TRBJ1-5; D is unresolved. Trimming pared 0 bases from V and 3 bases from J, leaving 6 bases between. CDR3 length: 14 amino acids. Germline-derived CDR1 and CDR2 are MNHEY and SVGEGT. This CDR3 reads CASSYSAYNQPQHF. The CDR3 DNA reads TGTGCCAGCAGTTACTCAGCCTACAATCAGCCCCAGCATTTT.

Ten or more counts support this clonotype. The J gene is TRBJ2-7, the V gene TRBV2; 8 bases match TRBD2. Trimming at V came to 3 bases and at J to 4 bases, leaving 2 bases not matched to a gene. The CDR3 contains 13 residues. Per the germline V gene, CDR1 is SNHLY and CDR2 is FYNNEI. CDR3 protein: CASSDSGMYEQYF. Here the CDR3 DNA reads TGTGCCAGCAGTGATAGCGGGATGTACGAGCAGTACTTC.

At least ten counts were recorded for this clonotype. The V call is TRBV7-2, the J call TRBJ1-2; 7 nucleotides align to TRBD1. This CDR3 contains 14 residues. J was trimmed by 4 bases and V by 1 base; bases with no gene match: 3. CDR1 and CDR2 from the germline V gene are SGHTA and FQGNSA. CDR3: CASSLERDSYGYTF. CDR3 coding DNA: TGTGCCAGCAGCTTAGAGAGGGACAGCTATGGCTACACCTTC. Using reference TRBV7-2 and TRBJ1-2 for the parts outside the CDR3, the full variable domain is GAGVSQSPSNKVTEKGKDVELRCDPISGHTALYWYRQSLGQGLEFLIYFQGNSAPDKSGLPSDRFSAERTGGSVSTLTIQRTQQEDSAVYLCASSLERDSYGYTFGSGTRLTVV.

This clonotype has at least ten counts. The chain has TRBV20-1 and TRBJ2-7, with 7 bases lining up with TRBD2. Germline V gene lookup returns CDR1 DFQATT and CDR2 SNEGSKA (reference sequence). Trimming cost V 1 base and J 5 bases; bases outside gene matches: 17. The CDR3 is 17 amino acids. This CDR3 reads CSARGRLAAGGWDEQYF. For the CDR3, the DNA is TGCAGTGCTAGAGGGCGGCTAGCGGCTGGGGGATGGGACGAGCAGTACTTC.

This clonotype came up a few times. The DNA of the CDR3 is TGTGCCAGCAGTGGGACGGCAAGCTCCTACAATGAGCAGTTCTTC. Its protein product is CASSGTASSYNEQFF. This chain links TRBV28 with TRBJ2-1, with D perhaps TRBD1 or TRBD2 (5 bases each). The CDR3 runs to 15 residues. Germline V CDR1 and CDR2: MDHEN, SYDVKM. Trimming pared 5 bases from V and 0 bases from J, leaving 11 bases between.

The chain has TRBV11-3 and TRBJ1-1; D remains unclear. V lost 5 bases to trimming and J lost 1 base, with 23 bases between them. The CDR3 runs to 18 residues. CDR1 is SGHNT and CDR2 is YENEEA in the germline V gene. In DNA, the CDR3 is TGTGCCAGCAGCCAAAGAATAAGCTTGATAGAACCGAACACTGAAGCTTTCTTT. Translating gives CASSQRISLIEPNTEAFF.

This clonotype occurred many times. The gene calls are TRBV12-3 or TRBV12-4 and TRBJ2-5; tentative D call: TRBD1 (6 bases). This CDR3 has 14 residues. Trimming shortened V by 6 bases and J by 2 bases, and 13 bases separated the two germline ends. DNA for the CDR3: TGTGCCAGCAGCCTCGAAAGGGGGCAAGAGACCCAGTACTTC. It encodes CASSLERGQETQYF.

This clonotype was seen only a few times. The chain combines TRBV15 with TRBJ1-5; weak D call: TRBD1 (5 bases). The CDR3 loop spans 17 amino acids. V dropped 5 bases and J dropped 4 bases, with 21 bases sitting between them. The germline CDR1 and CDR2 sequences are LNHNV and YYDKDF (reference sequence). CDR3 region: CATSPSPQGRGNQPQHF. CDR3 nucleotide sequence: TGTGCCACCAGCCCAAGCCCGCAGGGTCGGGGGAATCAGCCCCAGCATTTT.

The table lists this clonotype with many counts. The V gene is TRBV7-9, the J gene TRBJ2-7; no firm D call. The CDR3 covers 14 residues. Per the germline V gene, CDR1 is SEHNR and CDR2 is FQNEAQ (reference sequence). V gave up 1 base and J gave up 5 bases, with 12 bases separating them. The chain's CDR3 is CASSLGPRYDEQYF. The CDR3 DNA reads as TGTGCCAGCAGCTTAGGACCCCGTTACGACGAGCAGTACTTC.

The table lists this clonotype with a few counts. The rearrangement links TRBV28 to TRBJ2-5; no reliable D call. Germline CDR1 is MDHEN and CDR2 is SYDVKM. Trimming took 4 bases from V and 4 from J, leaving 7 bases between them. The CDR3 is 12 residues long. The CDR3 loop reads CASSSTRETQYF. CDR3 coding DNA: TGTGCCAGCAGTTCGACCCGAGAGACCCAGTACTTC.

This clonotype was counted at least ten times. This chain links TRBV3-1 with TRBJ2-5; D is possibly TRBD2 (6 bases). Trimming pared 5 bases from V and 3 bases from J, leaving 13 bases between. CDR3 size: 14 residues. Germline values: CDR1 LGHDT, CDR2 YNNKEL (reference sequence). CDR3 residues: CASSIRGTEETQYF. DNA for the CDR3: TGTGCCAGCAGCATACGGGGGACGGAAGAGACCCAGTACTTC.

This sequence joins TRBV4-3 and TRBJ2-3; D is unresolved. CDR1 is LGHNA, CDR2 YSLEER, per germline. The CDR3 consists of 13 residues. V lost 2 bases to trimming and J lost 5 bases, with 8 bases between them. This chain's CDR3 is CASSQYQKDTQYF. CDR3 in DNA: TGCGCCAGCAGCCAATATCAAAAAGATACGCAGTATTTT.

This clonotype was detected a few times. This chain uses TRBV10-3 with TRBJ1-2, with D perhaps matching TRBD1 (5 bases). Germline V CDR1 and CDR2: ENHRY, SYGVKD. This CDR3 comprises 14 residues. V gave up 2 bases and J gave up 6 bases, with 13 bases separating them. The CDR3 DNA reads as TGTGCCATCAGTGAGGTGGTCAGGGTGGATGGCTACACCTTC. Its protein product is CAISEVVRVDGYTF.